The rows below give T cell receptor beta chains drawn from one sample of a study of identical twins. TCRdb re-derived calls from the 5' RACE reads in MiXCR, one entry per CDR3 protein. Of roughly 1.6 million distinct CDR3 sequences detected, around 33% appear once; the ten largest clones hold about 0.25%. Sequenced: cord blood. The receptors shown here come from a newborn girl in good health. Both conserved end residues are part of each CDR3. D genes are given only for firm matches. Size is omitted from some rows. Given values are once, few, many or a class for expanded clones.

v_gene: TRBV6-2/TRBV6-3
abundance: -
d_gene: -
j_gene: TRBJ1-1
CDR3nt: TGTGCCAGCAGTTACTTGGGACACTCTGAAGCTTTCTTT
CDR3aa: CASSYLGHSEAFF

v_gene: TRBV7-9
abundance: -
d_gene: -
j_gene: TRBJ1-4
CDR3nt: TGTGCCAGCAGCACACTGCCCGGGGTGAACAATGAAAAACTGTTTTTT
CDR3aa: CASSTLPGVNNEKLFF

v_gene: TRBV5-1
abundance: many
d_gene: -
j_gene: TRBJ2-1
CDR3nt: TGCGCCAGCAGCTTGGATAGTCGGATAGCGGCCAATGAGCAGTTCTTC
CDR3aa: CASSLDSRIAANEQFF

v_gene: TRBV20-1
abundance: -
d_gene: TRBD2
j_gene: TRBJ2-5
CDR3nt: TGCAGTGCTGGAAGCGGGGGCCCCAATGAGCAGTACTTC
CDR3aa: CSAGSGGPNEQYF

v_gene: TRBV27
abundance: -
d_gene: -
j_gene: TRBJ1-5
CDR3nt: TGTGCCAGCAGTCCAAGTTTGTGGGTAACAGGGTCGGGTGATCAGCCCCAGCATTTT
CDR3aa: CASSPSLWVTGSGDQPQHF

v_gene: TRBV27
abundance: -
d_gene: TRBD2
j_gene: TRBJ2-1
CDR3nt: TGTGCCAGCAGTTTATCACCTACTAGCGGGAAGGGTGAGCAGTTCTTC
CDR3aa: CASSLSPTSGKGEQFF

v_gene: TRBV24-1
abundance: few
d_gene: -
j_gene: TRBJ1-1
CDR3nt: TGTGCCACCAGTAAAGACGGTATGAACACTGAAGCTTTCTTT
CDR3aa: CATSKDGMNTEAFF

v_gene: TRBV12-3/TRBV12-4
abundance: -
d_gene: -
j_gene: TRBJ2-3
CDR3nt: TGTGCCAGCAGTTTAGGGGAGGAAGATACGCAGTATTTT
CDR3aa: CASSLGEEDTQYF

v_gene: TRBV27
abundance: -
d_gene: -
j_gene: TRBJ2-7
CDR3nt: TGTGCCAGCAGTTTAAAGGGCCCCTATAAAACCTACGAGCAGTACTTC
CDR3aa: CASSLKGPYKTYEQYF

v_gene: TRBV7-2
abundance: -
d_gene: TRBD2
j_gene: TRBJ2-1
CDR3nt: TGTGCCAGCAGCTTAGCCCCACTAGCGGGGGTCTCCTACAATGAGCAGTTCTTC
CDR3aa: CASSLAPLAGVSYNEQFF

v_gene: TRBV20-1
abundance: -
d_gene: TRBD2
j_gene: TRBJ2-7
CDR3nt: TGCAGTGCTAGAAACCCGACTAGCGGGAGTCACTACGAGCAGTACTTC
CDR3aa: CSARNPTSGSHYEQYF

v_gene: TRBV2
abundance: -
d_gene: -
j_gene: TRBJ2-2
CDR3nt: TGTGCCAGCAGAAATTCCGGGATCCAAGGGGGCGGGGAGCTGTTTTTT
CDR3aa: CASRNSGIQGGGELFF

v_gene: TRBV6-5
abundance: few
d_gene: TRBD1
j_gene: TRBJ1-1
CDR3nt: TGTGCCAGCAGACCGACAGGGAGGAACACTGAAGCTTTCTTT
CDR3aa: CASRPTGRNTEAFF

v_gene: TRBV12-3/TRBV12-4
abundance: many
d_gene: -
j_gene: TRBJ2-7
CDR3nt: TGTGCCAGCAGTTTGTCCGTGTACGAGCAGTACTTC
CDR3aa: CASSLSVYEQYF

v_gene: TRBV4-1
abundance: few
d_gene: -
j_gene: TRBJ2-7
CDR3nt: TGCGCCAGCAGCCAAGATGGCGCAGCTGGTCACTACGAGCAGTACTTC
CDR3aa: CASSQDGAAGHYEQYF

v_gene: TRBV6-1
abundance: -
d_gene: -
j_gene: TRBJ1-5
CDR3nt: TGTGCCAGCAGTGTTTATGACAGTGTTAGCAATCAGCCCCAGCATTTT
CDR3aa: CASSVYDSVSNQPQHF

v_gene: TRBV20-1
abundance: few
d_gene: TRBD2
j_gene: TRBJ2-7
CDR3nt: TGCAGTGCTAGTCCGACTAGCGGGGGGGATAGCTCCTACGAGCAGTACTTC
CDR3aa: CSASPTSGGDSSYEQYF

v_gene: TRBV6-5
abundance: once
d_gene: -
j_gene: TRBJ2-2
CDR3nt: TGTGCCAGCAGTTACTCGACCTCTGGGGAGCTGTTTTTT
CDR3aa: CASSYSTSGELFF

v_gene: TRBV19
abundance: -
d_gene: TRBD1
j_gene: TRBJ1-5
CDR3nt: TGTGCCAGTAGTGTAGGGACAGGGTTCCCTCAGCCCCAGCATTTT
CDR3aa: CASSVGTGFPQPQHF

v_gene: TRBV9
abundance: -
d_gene: -
j_gene: TRBJ1-6
CDR3nt: TGTGCCAGCGGGGAGGGCGTCGGTTCACCCCTCCACTTT
CDR3aa: CASGEGVGSPLHF

v_gene: TRBV29-1
abundance: few
d_gene: TRBD1
j_gene: TRBJ1-1
CDR3nt: TGCAGCGTGACAGGACAGGGGGCCACTGAAGCTTTCTTT
CDR3aa: CSVTGQGATEAFF

v_gene: TRBV25-1
abundance: -
d_gene: TRBD2
j_gene: TRBJ2-5
CDR3nt: TGTGCCAGCAGTGAATGGCTAGCGGGAGTCGAGACCCAGTACTTC
CDR3aa: CASSEWLAGVETQYF

v_gene: TRBV7-8
abundance: -
d_gene: TRBD2
j_gene: TRBJ2-3
CDR3nt: TGTGCCAGCAGCTTAGTGGGGCGGGGGGGAGGAAGAGATACGCAGTATTTT
CDR3aa: CASSLVGRGGGRDTQYF

v_gene: TRBV5-1
abundance: few
d_gene: TRBD1
j_gene: TRBJ2-3
CDR3nt: TGCGCCAGCAGCTGGAAGACAGGGTCTAGCACAGATACGCAGTATTTT
CDR3aa: CASSWKTGSSTDTQYF

v_gene: TRBV7-7
abundance: many
d_gene: TRBD2
j_gene: TRBJ2-3
CDR3nt: TGTGCCAGCAGCGCTTTAGCGGGGGGCCAAACAGATACGCAGTATTTT
CDR3aa: CASSALAGGQTDTQYF

v_gene: TRBV6-2/TRBV6-3
abundance: many
d_gene: -
j_gene: TRBJ2-1
CDR3nt: TGTGCCAGCGGGATTGGGGGGTCCTACAATGAGCAGTTCTTC
CDR3aa: CASGIGGSYNEQFF

v_gene: TRBV27
abundance: -
d_gene: TRBD2
j_gene: TRBJ2-3
CDR3nt: TGTGCCAGCAGTTTTCGGGGACTAGCCCAAGATACGCAGTATTTT
CDR3aa: CASSFRGLAQDTQYF

v_gene: TRBV25-1
abundance: -
d_gene: TRBD2
j_gene: TRBJ2-3
CDR3nt: TGTGCCAGCAGTGAATTGGCGGGAGATACAGATACGCAGTATTTT
CDR3aa: CASSELAGDTDTQYF

v_gene: TRBV9
abundance: many
d_gene: -
j_gene: TRBJ1-4
CDR3nt: TGTGCCAGCAGCCCCCGAACGGGCCCAACTAATGAAAAACTGTTTTTT
CDR3aa: CASSPRTGPTNEKLFF

v_gene: TRBV6-2/TRBV6-3
abundance: -
d_gene: -
j_gene: TRBJ2-1
CDR3nt: TGTGCCAGCAGTTACCAACCTAGGGACAATGAGCAGTTCTTC
CDR3aa: CASSYQPRDNEQFF

v_gene: TRBV27
abundance: few
d_gene: -
j_gene: TRBJ2-5
CDR3nt: TGTGCCAGCCCTCCCCATAGCCGCCCAAAAGGGAATGAGCAGTACTTC
CDR3aa: CASPPHSRPKGNEQYF

v_gene: TRBV24-1
abundance: few
d_gene: TRBD1
j_gene: TRBJ2-7
CDR3nt: TGTGCCACAACAGGACAGGGAAGGAACAATGAGCAGTACTTC
CDR3aa: CATTGQGRNNEQYF

v_gene: TRBV4-1
abundance: once
d_gene: -
j_gene: TRBJ1-2
CDR3nt: TGCGCCAGCAGCCAAGTTTTGGCAAAACAGTCAGCTAACTATGGCTACACCTTC
CDR3aa: CASSQVLAKQSANYGYTF

v_gene: TRBV3-1
abundance: -
d_gene: -
j_gene: TRBJ2-1
CDR3nt: TGTGCCAGCAGCCAACGGGGAATTGAGCAGTTCTTC
CDR3aa: CASSQRGIEQFF

v_gene: TRBV15
abundance: -
d_gene: -
j_gene: TRBJ2-4
CDR3nt: TGTGCCACCACCCCTCGCCGGGACAACAAAAACATTCAGTACTTC
CDR3aa: CATTPRRDNKNIQYF

v_gene: TRBV3-1
abundance: -
d_gene: TRBD2
j_gene: TRBJ2-3
CDR3nt: TGTGCCAGCAGCCAACGTAGCGGGGCTCGCACAGATACGCAGTATTTT
CDR3aa: CASSQRSGARTDTQYF

v_gene: TRBV5-1
abundance: few
d_gene: TRBD1
j_gene: TRBJ2-7
CDR3nt: TGCGCCAGCAGCTTGGAGGGGGCTTCGTCCTACGAGCAGTACTTC
CDR3aa: CASSLEGASSYEQYF

v_gene: TRBV12-3/TRBV12-4
abundance: few
d_gene: TRBD2
j_gene: TRBJ2-1
CDR3nt: TGTGCCAGCAGTACCGGGACTACCTCCTACAATGAGCAGTTCTTC
CDR3aa: CASSTGTTSYNEQFF

v_gene: TRBV20-1
abundance: -
d_gene: TRBD2
j_gene: TRBJ2-1
CDR3nt: TGCAGTGCTAGAGATAGCAGCCTAGTTAAGCGGGAGGCCAGATGGAGTGAGCAGTTCTTC
CDR3aa: CSARDSSLVKREARWSEQFF

v_gene: TRBV2
abundance: -
d_gene: -
j_gene: TRBJ1-1
CDR3nt: TGTGCCAGGGGAGCCGGGGCCAACACTGAAGCTTTCTTT
CDR3aa: CARGAGANTEAFF

v_gene: TRBV27
abundance: few
d_gene: -
j_gene: TRBJ2-7
CDR3nt: TGTGCCAGCAGTTCCCACCGGGACCCAGCCTACGAGCAGTACTTC
CDR3aa: CASSSHRDPAYEQYF

v_gene: TRBV2
abundance: few
d_gene: TRBD2
j_gene: TRBJ2-1
CDR3nt: TGTGCCAGCAGTGCCCCTAGCGGGGGTTCCTACAATGAGCAGTTCTTC
CDR3aa: CASSAPSGGSYNEQFF

v_gene: TRBV2
abundance: -
d_gene: -
j_gene: TRBJ2-3
CDR3nt: TGTGCCAGCAGTGAATGGGCGGGAACAGATACGCAGTATTTT
CDR3aa: CASSEWAGTDTQYF

v_gene: TRBV7-2
abundance: few
d_gene: TRBD2
j_gene: TRBJ2-3
CDR3nt: TGTGCCAGCAGCTTTTCCAGGGACTACCGGAACGGAGATACGCAGTATTTT
CDR3aa: CASSFSRDYRNGDTQYF

v_gene: TRBV28
abundance: few
d_gene: TRBD1
j_gene: TRBJ2-6
CDR3nt: TGTGCCAGCAGTTCCCCCAGGGGGCTCGGGGCCAACGTCCTGACTTTC
CDR3aa: CASSSPRGLGANVLTF

v_gene: TRBV28
abundance: many
d_gene: -
j_gene: TRBJ2-4
CDR3nt: TGTGCCAGCAGTCAAAGGAGAAACATTCAGTACTTC
CDR3aa: CASSQRRNIQYF

v_gene: TRBV6-5
abundance: -
d_gene: -
j_gene: TRBJ2-1
CDR3nt: TGTGCCAGCAGACCGATAGGGTACAATGAGCAGTTCTTC
CDR3aa: CASRPIGYNEQFF

v_gene: TRBV5-4
abundance: -
d_gene: TRBD1
j_gene: TRBJ1-1
CDR3nt: TGTGCCAGCACGGGGACAGGGAAGACTGAAGCTTTCTTT
CDR3aa: CASTGTGKTEAFF

v_gene: TRBV2
abundance: once
d_gene: -
j_gene: TRBJ1-4
CDR3nt: TGTGCCAGCAGTGGGGGGGGAGGTCGAAATGAAGAACTGTTTTTT
CDR3aa: CASSGGGGRNEELFF

v_gene: TRBV20-1
abundance: -
d_gene: TRBD1
j_gene: TRBJ2-1
CDR3nt: TGCAGTGCTGCCGGGACAGGGTGGAATGAGCAGTTCTTC
CDR3aa: CSAAGTGWNEQFF

v_gene: TRBV20-1
abundance: -
d_gene: TRBD1
j_gene: TRBJ2-7
CDR3nt: TGCAGTGCTAGAGATTGGGACAGCTACGAGCAGTACTTC
CDR3aa: CSARDWDSYEQYF

v_gene: TRBV7-2
abundance: -
d_gene: TRBD2
j_gene: TRBJ2-3
CDR3nt: TGTGCCAGCAGCTTAGTGGGGAGTCTAGCGGGAGGTAGGACAGATACGCAGTATTTT
CDR3aa: CASSLVGSLAGGRTDTQYF

v_gene: TRBV20-1
abundance: few
d_gene: -
j_gene: TRBJ1-2
CDR3nt: TGCAGTGCTAGAGATGGGAGGGCACCCACTGAAGGCTACACCTTC
CDR3aa: CSARDGRAPTEGYTF

v_gene: TRBV20-1
abundance: -
d_gene: -
j_gene: TRBJ1-5
CDR3nt: TGCAGTGCTAGATTTGGCAGGGCGGGGGGTCAGCCCCAGCATTTT
CDR3aa: CSARFGRAGGQPQHF